This T cell receptor (beta chain) was obtained from a study of control samples from healthy donors and cancer patients. V lost 0 bases and J lost 7, with 12 bases in between. The CDR3 consists of 14 residues. Germline loops: CDR1 LNHNV, CDR2 YYDKDF (reference sequence). The data were produced by immunoSEQ multiplex PCR, yet TCRdb's version contains in-frame clones alone and is incomplete. The data contain some 190,000 clones, over 80% of them seen just once; the ten biggest clones take up approximately 2%. Sequencing was performed on blood. The V gene is TRBV15, the J gene TRBJ1-2; TRBD1 is a possible D gene (5 bases). This clonotype was sampled from a man younger than 40 in good health. CDR3 in DNA: TGTGCCACCAGCAGAGATTTAGGGGAGAGTGGCTACACCTTC. This sequence encodes CATSRDLGESGYTF.